These 26 T cell receptor beta chains were all obtained from the same sample, sequenced in a study of T cells in Graves' hyperthyroidism and ophthalmopathy. Amplified regions were TCR beta CDR3 sequences from RNA transcripts. The HTBI primer set was used in a first-round RT-PCR of the TCR CDR3. From the multiplex PCR reads, TCRdb called clonotypes with MiXCR, one entry per CDR3 protein. The sample has over 500,000 distinct CDR3 sequences, approximately 17% seen once. Sequencing was done on a sample of blood. The receptors stem from a woman aged 18-30 years with Graves' ophthalmopathy.

A note on this clonotype: A read error may explain this, as a much larger clone is one base away. The V call is TRBV20-1, the J call TRBJ1-1; tentative D call: TRBD1 (6 bases). Per the germline V gene, CDR1 is DFQATT and CDR2 is SNEGSKA (reference sequence). CDR3 length: 15 residues. For the CDR3, the DNA is TGCAGTGCTAGCCCCTCTGCAGGGACATACACTAAAGCTTTCTTT. Its translation is CSASPSAGTYTKAFF.

Many counts were recorded for this clonotype. CDR3 in DNA: TGTGCCAGCAGTGAAGAGGGGGCAGGCGAAGCTTTCTTT. Translated, it gives CASSEEGAGEAFF. The rearrangement uses TRBV2 and TRBJ1-1, with TRBD1 matching 7 bases. The CDR3 contains 13 residues. The V gene end was trimmed by 1 base and the J gene end by 8 bases; junction bases not matched to a gene: 4. The germline V gene encodes CDR1 SNHLY and CDR2 FYNNEI.

This clonotype was found a few times. The chain has TRBV5-6 and TRBJ2-1, with D uncertain. Trimming pared 0 bases from V and 14 bases from J, leaving 12 bases between. CDR1 SGHDT and CDR2 YYEEEE come from the germline V gene. The CDR3 has 12 amino acids. The CDR3 protein is CASSLGHDKEFF. In DNA, the CDR3 is TGTGCCAGCAGCTTGGGACACGACAAGGAGTTCTTC.

This clonotype occurred many times. The V gene is TRBV12-3 or TRBV12-4, the J gene TRBJ2-3; a weak D match, TRBD2 (5 bases). V dropped 3 bases and J dropped 0 bases, with 7 bases sitting between them. This CDR3 has 14 residues. The CDR3 DNA reads TGTGCCAGCAGTTTCGCGGGTAGCACAGATACGCAGTATTTT. Residues: CASSFAGSTDTQYF.

This clonotype has just a few counts. The chain joins TRBV10-3 to TRBJ2-7; the D gene is possibly TRBD2 (5 bases). Deletions cut 3 bases from V and 2 bases from J, with 11 bases between. Germline CDR1 is ENHRY and CDR2 is SYGVKD. The CDR3 is 14 amino acids. The CDR3 loop reads CAISDLDGTYEQYF. The CDR3 DNA sequence: TGTGCCATCAGTGACTTAGACGGGACCTACGAGCAGTACTTC.

For this clonotype: Sequence at one end of the junction differs from germline and may be a read error. The chain has TRBV4-1 and TRBJ1-1; 10 bases are a match to TRBD1. Germline loops: CDR1 MGHRA, CDR2 YSYEKL. CDR3 length: 15 amino acids. This chain's CDR3 is CAGSQRQGANTEAFF. DNA for the CDR3: TGCGCCGGCAGCCAGAGACAGGGGGCGAACACTGAAGCTTTCTTT.

This clonotype appeared many times. The chain is built from TRBV28 and TRBJ1-2, with 9 bases lining up with TRBD1. The germline V gene encodes CDR1 MDHEN and CDR2 SYDVKM. The CDR3 is made up of 17 amino acids. The junction had 13 bases not matched to a gene; V was cut back by 2 bases and J by 6 bases. CDR3 coding DNA: TGTGCCAGCAGTTTACCGGGACAGGGAATATACTCCGATGGCTACACCTTC. This gives the protein CASSLPGQGIYSDGYTF.

V usage is TRBV7-9 and J usage is TRBJ2-1; 14 nucleotides align to TRBD2. The junction had 13 bases not matched to a gene; V was cut back by 5 bases and J by 1 base. The germline V gene has CDR1 SEHNR and CDR2 FQNEAQ (reference sequence). The CDR3 is 20 residues long. Here the CDR3 reads CASSLPGTSGRPSSYNEQFF. CDR3 nucleotides: TGTGCCAGCAGCCTACCCGGGACTAGCGGGAGACCTTCTTCCTACAATGAGCAGTTCTTC. Complete variable domain (other parts from reference TRBV7-9 and TRBJ2-1): DTGVSQNPRHKITKRGQNVTFRCDPISEHNRLYWYRQTLGQGPEFLTYFQNEAQLEKSRLLSDRFSAERPKGSFSTLEIQRTEQGDSAMYLCASSLPGTSGRPSSYNEQFFGPGTRLTVL.

This clonotype showed up many times. This chain links TRBV20-1 with TRBJ2-1, with D perhaps matching TRBD1 or TRBD2 (6 bases each). Germline CDR1 is DFQATT and CDR2 is SNEGSKA (reference sequence). The V and J ends lost 3 bases and 4 bases respectively, with 13 bases between them. The CDR3 has 14 residues. The CDR3 bases are TGCAGTGCTAGGGTAGGGGGGCAGTACAATGAGCAGTTCTTC. Amino acids: CSARVGGQYNEQFF.

This clonotype appeared many times. DNA of the CDR3: TGTGCCAGCAGTGAAGCCGACAGGATTTACGAGCAGTACTTC. It codes for CASSEADRIYEQYF. V and J are TRBV6-1 and TRBJ2-7, with D maybe TRBD1 (6 bases). Germline V gene sequence: CDR1 MNHNS, CDR2 SASEGT. V was shortened by 0 bases and J by 4 bases, with 10 bases between the two germline ends. This CDR3 has 14 amino acids.

The chain joins TRBV12-3 or TRBV12-4 to TRBJ2-5; D ambiguous. V was trimmed by 6 bases and J by 4 bases, leaving 12 bases between them. CDR3 length: 13 residues. The CDR3 DNA reads as TGTGCCAGCAGGGTTCCGGGTGGAGAGACCCAGTACTTC. Residues: CASRVPGGETQYF.

This clonotype showed up many times. V and J are TRBV7-3 and TRBJ2-7; D not certain. V was shortened by 3 bases and J by 3 bases, with 9 bases between the two germline ends. Looked up from germline, CDR1 is SGHTA and CDR2 is FQGTGA. The CDR3 is 13 residues long. CDR3 DNA sequence: TGTGCCAGCAGCTTCGGACCCCGCTACGAGCAGTACTTC. It is translated as CASSFGPRYEQYF.

This clonotype has just a few counts. One end of the junction fails to match germline, which may point to a read error. The V call is TRBV11-2, the J call TRBJ1-1, with no clear D. The V gene's germline CDR1 is SGHAT and CDR2 FQNNGV. The CDR3 is 16 residues long. CDR3 nucleotide sequence: TGTGCCAGCAGCTTTGCCCCGGACCGCCCGTCCACTGAAACTTTCTTT. This sequence encodes CASSFAPDRPSTETFF.

In its sample, this clonotype was seen many times. This chain joins TRBV28 and TRBJ2-1; possible D gene TRBD2, 6 bases. The CDR3 contains 14 residues. CDR1 MDHEN and CDR2 SYDVKM come from the germline V gene. The V and J ends lost 3 bases and 7 bases respectively, with 13 bases between them. CDR3 protein: CASSFTGALNEQFF. CDR3 DNA: TGTGCCAGCAGTTTTACGGGAGCGCTGAATGAGCAGTTCTTC. Full variable domain (outside the CDR3, taken from reference TRBV28 and TRBJ2-1): DVKVTQSSRYLVKRTGEKVFLECVQDMDHENMFWYRQDPGLGLRLIYFSYDVKMKEKGDIPEGYSVSREKKERFSLILESASTNQTSMYLCASSFTGALNEQFFGPGTRLTVL.

This clonotype has at least ten counts. The chain recombines TRBV12-3 or TRBV12-4 with TRBJ2-7; 11 bases are a match to TRBD1. V dropped 4 bases and J dropped 6; count of bases not matched to a gene: 5. The CDR3 has 14 amino acids. This CDR3 reads CASSSPDRGLEQYF. The CDR3 DNA follows: TGTGCCAGCAGTTCCCCGGACAGGGGGCTCGAGCAGTACTTC.

This clonotype showed up many times. DNA of the CDR3: TGTGCCAGCAGCCAAGAAGGCGGCGACCGATTGTGGGAGACCCAGTACTTC. Encoded protein: CASSQEGGDRLWETQYF. This chain links TRBV3-1 with TRBJ2-5; D not resolved. The V end was cut by 0 bases, the J end by 5 bases, with 19 bases between. The CDR3 covers 17 residues. CDR1 and CDR2 (germline): LGHDT, YNNKEL (reference sequence).

The V and J genes are TRBV6-1 and TRBJ1-2; D is uncertain. V was trimmed by 3 bases and J by 4 bases, leaving 12 bases between them. CDR3 size: 14 residues. The germline V gene has CDR1 MNHNS and CDR2 SASEGT. The CDR3 sequence: CASSESSAVYGYTF. The CDR3 bases are TGTGCCAGCAGTGAGTCCAGCGCCGTCTATGGCTACACCTTC.

This clonotype was seen more than once but under ten times. The chain joins TRBV10-3 to TRBJ2-1; D may match TRBD1 or TRBD2 (5 bases each). The CDR3 sequence is 13 residues long. Germline lookup yields CDR1 ENHRY and CDR2 SYGVKD. V was trimmed by 4 bases and J by 9 bases, leaving 13 bases between them. CDR3 sequence: CAISGARGAEQFF. The CDR3 nucleotides are TGTGCCATCAGTGGAGCGAGGGGCGCTGAGCAGTTCTTC.

This chain links TRBV14 with TRBJ2-1, with 11 bases matching TRBD2. Germline-derived CDR1 and CDR2 are SGHDN and FVKESK. V was clipped by 3 bases and J by 6 bases; unmatched bases: 10. CDR3 length: 17 amino acids. Here the CDR3 DNA reads TGTGCCAGCAGCCACCGGGGGACTAGCGGATTGCTCAATGAGCAGTTCTTC. Translated: CASSHRGTSGLLNEQFF.

The sample holds one count of this clonotype. The J gene is TRBJ2-3, the V gene TRBV11-1; 10 bases are a match to TRBD2. With 5 bases clipped from V and 2 bases from J, the junction kept 13 bases outside the gene matches. This CDR3 has 18 amino acids. CDR1 is SGHAT and CDR2 is FQDESV in the germline V gene (reference sequence). CDR3 sequence (DNA): TGTGCCAGCAGCCAGGAAGTTTCGGGACTAGCGTACACAGATACGCAGTATTTT. The encoded protein is CASSQEVSGLAYTDTQYF.

Only a few counts were recorded for this clonotype. The genes are TRBV7-9 and TRBJ2-6, with D maybe TRBD2 (5 bases). This CDR3 comprises 16 residues. CDR1 SEHNR and CDR2 FQNEAQ come from the germline V gene (reference sequence). With 9 bases removed from V and 4 bases from J, the gap between germline ends came to 19 bases. The CDR3 reads CASASLWAAGANVLTF. The DNA of the CDR3 is TGTGCCAGTGCTAGCCTGTGGGCTGCAGGGGCCAACGTCCTGACTTTC. The whole variable domain, remainder taken from reference TRBV7-9 and TRBJ2-6, is DTGVSQNPRHKITKRGQNVTFRCDPISEHNRLYWYRQTLGQGPEFLTYFQNEAQLEKSRLLSDRFSAERPKGSFSTLEIQRTEQGDSAMYLCASASLWAAGANVLTFGAGSRLTVL.

The chain recombines TRBV4-2 with TRBJ2-7; D is uncertain. CDR3 size: 14 residues. Trimming cost V 0 bases and J 2 bases, with 8 bases left between them. Germline CDR1 LGHNA, CDR2 YNFKEQ. CDR3 sequence (DNA): TGTGCCAGCAGCCAAGATGACGTGGCCTACGAGCAGTACTTC. Its translation is CASSQDDVAYEQYF.

The sample holds many counts of this clonotype. The chain recombines TRBV3-1 with TRBJ1-1; D possibly corresponds to TRBD1 (5 bases). Germline V gene data show CDR1 as LGHDT and CDR2 as YNNKEL (reference sequence). CDR3 length: 17 amino acids. The V gene lost 11 bases and the J gene lost 0 bases, with 25 bases spanning the gap. As DNA, the CDR3 is TGTGCCGCCGACTCCCGGGGCCTAACCGGAGTGAACACTGAAGCTTTCTTT. Amino acid sequence: CAADSRGLTGVNTEAFF.

J is TRBJ1-4 and V is TRBV12-3 or TRBV12-4, with D uncertain. V was shortened by 7 bases and J by 4 bases, with 10 bases between the two germline ends. The CDR3 sequence is 13 residues long. CDR3 loop: CASTRRINEKLFF. The CDR3 DNA is TGTGCCAGCACCCGACGGATTAATGAAAAACTGTTTTTT.

This clonotype was picked up many times. V usage is TRBV6-1 and J usage is TRBJ2-7; 7 bases are shared with TRBD2. In germline, CDR1 is MNHNS, CDR2 SASEGT. With 1 base clipped from V and 2 bases from J, the junction kept 2 bases outside the gene matches. CDR3 length equals 14 residues. The CDR3 DNA is TGTGCCAGCAGTGAAGGGCGGGAGACCTACGAGCAGTACTTC. Translating it yields CASSEGRETYEQYF.

J is TRBJ1-6 and V is TRBV18; tentative D call: TRBD1 (6 bases). The V gene's germline CDR1 is KGHSH and CDR2 LQKENI. CDR3 length equals 15 residues. V lost 3 bases and J lost 3, with 9 bases in between. The CDR3 loop reads CASSPDRRYNSPLHF. CDR3 DNA sequence: TGTGCCAGCTCACCCGACAGGCGCTATAATTCACCCCTCCACTTT.